The 8 T cell receptor beta chains below come from one sample, sequenced in a study of beta chain features in type 1 diabetes. As every portion of the isolated RNA was reverse transcribed, the sequencing read expressed TCRB transcripts. Generated by immunoSEQ multiplex PCR, the TCRdb table keeps only in-frame clones and is missing some. The repertoire includes about 450,000 clones, approximately 10% of them detected once, and around 0.05% sits in the top ten. The sequenced material came from naive CD4+ T cells from blood. The origin of the receptors is a woman under 30 in good health.

This chain joins TRBV7-3 and TRBJ2-6; D is ambiguous. The V and J ends lost 5 bases and 0 bases respectively, with 8 bases between them. Germline assignment: CDR1 SGHTA and CDR2 FQGTGA. The CDR3 extends over 15 amino acids. The CDR3, as DNA: TGTGCCAGCAGCCTTCAGTACTCTGGGGCCAACGTCCTGACTTTC. Translation gives CASSLQYSGANVLTF.

This clone came up many times. This CDR3 is CASSPGFGLNEKLFF. Here the CDR3 DNA reads TGTGCCAGCAGCCCAGGTTTCGGACTTAATGAAAAACTGTTTTTT. This rearrangement joins TRBV7-9 to TRBJ1-4; no definite D call. CDR1 SEHNR and CDR2 FQNEAQ come from the germline V gene (reference sequence). The ends were cut back, 5 bases at V and 4 bases at J, with 14 bases in the middle. The CDR3 spans 15 residues.

This clone has more than one count but fewer than ten. V and J are TRBV27 and TRBJ1-5, with a weak D call TRBD1 (6 bases). The germline V gene has CDR1 MNHEY and CDR2 SMNVEV (reference sequence). V lost 8 bases and J lost 7, with 15 bases in between. The CDR3 sequence is 13 residues long. The CDR3 region has the DNA TGTGCCAGCGGGGAACAGGGAAGGCAGCCCCAGCATTTT. It specifies CASGEQGRQPQHF.

The chain carries TRBV7-8 and TRBJ2-5, with a weak D call TRBD1 (5 bases). V lost 5 bases and J lost 5, with 15 bases in between. Germline-derived CDR1 and CDR2 are SGHVS and FQNEAQ. The CDR3 sequence is 14 residues long. CDR3 amino acids: CASSPRGGRETQYF. As DNA, the CDR3 is TGTGCCAGCAGCCCTAGGGGCGGTAGGGAGACCCAGTACTTC.

This clone was detected only a few times. The chain employs TRBV7-9 and TRBJ2-6; D may be TRBD1 (6 bases). Germline V gene lookup returns CDR1 SEHNR and CDR2 FQNEAQ (reference sequence). The CDR3 runs 16 residues. Trimming shortened V by 8 bases and J by 3 bases, and 17 bases separated the two germline ends. In DNA form, the CDR3 reads TGTGCCAGCCCACCGGTGGGGGCAGGTGGGGCCAACGTCCTGACTTTC. Residues: CASPPVGAGGANVLTF. The complete variable domain, with remaining parts taken from reference TRBV7-9 and TRBJ2-6, reads DTGVSQNPRHKITKRGQNVTFRCDPISEHNRLYWYRQTLGQGPEFLTYFQNEAQLEKSRLLSDRFSAERPKGSFSTLEIQRTEQGDSAMYLCASPPVGAGGANVLTFGAGSRLTVL.

The V gene is TRBV23-1, the J gene TRBJ2-7; D is perhaps TRBD1 (6 bases). TRBV23-1 counts as an open reading frame of uncertain function. Trimming took off 8 bases at V and 5 bases at J, with 13 bases between the two ends. This CDR3 region has 12 residues. DNA for the CDR3: TGCGCCAGCTGGGGACATAAACACGAGCAGTACGTC. It specifies CASWGHKHEQYV.

This clone was observed a handful of times. The rearrangement links TRBV15 to TRBJ2-7, with 7 bases aligning to TRBD1. The CDR3 has 17 amino acids. Trimming took 0 bases from V and 2 from J; bases not matched to a gene: 10. Germline CDR1 reads LNHNV; CDR2 reads YYDKDF (reference sequence). The CDR3: CATSRDQPTGKAYEQYV. The CDR3 nucleotides read TGTGCCACCAGCAGAGATCAGCCGACAGGGAAGGCCTACGAGCAGTACGTC.

The chain is built from TRBV7-3 and TRBJ2-5; 8 bases agree with TRBD2. Germline CDR1 reads SGHTA; CDR2 reads FQGTGA. The CDR3 sequence is 16 residues long. V was pared by 6 bases and J by 5 bases, with 14 bases of the junction left unmatched. The CDR3: CASSLQPGLVGETQYF. DNA for the CDR3: TGTGCCAGCAGTCTTCAACCGGGACTAGTGGGGGAGACCCAGTACTTC.